The rows below give T cell receptor beta chains drawn from one sample of a study of T cell repertoires in cytomegalovirus infection. Their antigens are not known. TCRdb reprocessed the reads with MiXCR, giving one entry per CDR3 protein. The repertoire holds roughly 90,000 distinct CDR3 sequences, with around 25% as singletons. The sequences come from CD8+ T cells from cultured PBMCs, collected from culture after CMV antigen stimulation. The receptors were sampled from a human donor in good health (CMV status not recorded). Some clones in this sample may be carry-over from other donors' samples. Each CDR3 is given with its conserved first and last residue. The size of a clone is reported for some rows only, either as once, few or many, or as a class for expanded clones.

TRBJ2-5 TRBV7-6 - CASSPGGGGEETQYF
TRBJ2-2 TRBV27 few CASSPMPYPYTGELFF
TRBJ1-2 TRBV12-3/TRBV12-4 - CASSFTGYYGYTF
TRBJ2-1 TRBV5-4 many CASSWGDGEQFF
TRBJ2-2 TRBV28 - CASSAGTTTGELFF
TRBJ2-7 TRBV27 - CASSFKMLLETSGSDGEQYF
TRBJ1-6 TRBV27 - CASNKGTGHGSPLHF
TRBJ1-5 TRBV7-8 medium-sized CASSSTHRGIANQPQHF
TRBJ2-3 TRBV28 - CASSPASGSGNTQYF
TRBJ1-5 TRBV9 few CASSPEGYGNQPQHF
TRBJ1-1 TRBV28 few CASRHTGTGKDTEAFF
TRBJ1-1 TRBV19 - CASTLGGATEAFF
TRBJ2-2 TRBV7-6 many CASSDRGQTNTGELFF
TRBJ2-7 TRBV4-2 few CASSLGGGQGAEQYF
TRBJ1-5 TRBV20-1 - CSARDFQGYSNQPQHF
TRBJ2-1 TRBV2 few CASSGGTGFGNEQFF
TRBJ1-5 TRBV19 few CASSIDGDRDVDQPQHF
TRBJ2-3 TRBV11-3 - CASSLRSGGYTDTQYF
TRBJ2-7 TRBV5-1 - CASSLGWGLAKEQYF
TRBJ2-3 TRBV4-3 few CASSQDRDRLPPEQYF
TRBJ2-4 TRBV7-2 many CASSESGGGAKNIQYF
TRBJ1-1 TRBV6-2/TRBV6-3 few CASRLQGDVNTEAFF
TRBJ2-3 TRBV5-4 - CASSLAGQGYPDTQYF
TRBJ2-5 TRBV11-2 few CASSLNEGQETQYF
TRBJ2-2 TRBV2 once CASSASGELFF
TRBJ1-5 TRBV19 - CASIGQGAIGNQPQHF
TRBJ2-5 TRBV6-5 few CASSYRTSGQETQYF
TRBJ1-1 TRBV7-9 many CASSQGQGNTEAFF
TRBJ2-6 TRBV6-1 - CASSPLGSGGLSGANVLTF
TRBJ2-5 TRBV5-8 - CASSVPGQESQYF
TRBJ1-1 TRBV15 few CATSRAREASTEAFF
TRBJ1-4 TRBV11-3 few CASSTGGFATNEKLFF
TRBJ1-1 TRBV29-1 few CSVGLRGTEAFF
TRBJ2-5 TRBV7-6 many CASSLQGSTQYF
TRBJ1-4 TRBV12-3/TRBV12-4 - CASLGGVDEKLFF
TRBJ1-1 TRBV7-9 - CASSQRHDGNTEAFF
TRBJ1-1 TRBV6-2/TRBV6-3 many CASSYGPANTEAFF
TRBJ2-7 TRBV7-2 few CASSLGTGEVWEETYEQYF
TRBJ2-5 TRBV20-1 - CSALTVSFSGRGGETQYF
TRBJ1-2 TRBV11-2 many CASSLAGQGYYGYTF
TRBJ1-1 TRBV19 once CASTTSPGGITEAFF
TRBJ2-7 TRBV7-9 few CASSLVRGDNEQYF
TRBJ2-1 TRBV3-1 - CASSQDSGSNEQFF
TRBJ2-5 TRBV27 few CASSLLAKETQYF
TRBJ2-1 TRBV2 few CASSEAGREQFF
TRBJ2-3 TRBV7-3 - CASSSTGTDTQYF
TRBJ1-2 TRBV19 many CASSPLLRDRYGYTF
TRBJ2-2 TRBV27 few CASSPLADTGELFF
TRBJ2-5 TRBV13 once CASSLEAYDQETQYF
TRBJ2-3 TRBV5-4 - CASSRPGAGGPDTQYF
TRBJ1-4 TRBV6-1 many CASSGTYGEKLFF
TRBJ1-2 TRBV28 many CASSLNGRSYYGYTF
TRBJ1-4 TRBV6-1 - CASRRGQGSSNEKLFF
TRBJ2-1 TRBV30 few CAWSLGNEQFF
TRBJ2-5 TRBV18 - CASSPTGQGQETQYF
TRBJ2-6 TRBV15 - CATSRDAGAGANVLTF
TRBJ1-5 TRBV11-2 many CASSLAGTENQPQHF
TRBJ1-4 TRBV4-2 few CASSQEEAGDGEKLFF
TRBJ1-4 TRBV5-8 many CASSHELDSTNEKLFF
TRBJ2-3 TRBV4-1 many CASSQEGSGSTDTQYF